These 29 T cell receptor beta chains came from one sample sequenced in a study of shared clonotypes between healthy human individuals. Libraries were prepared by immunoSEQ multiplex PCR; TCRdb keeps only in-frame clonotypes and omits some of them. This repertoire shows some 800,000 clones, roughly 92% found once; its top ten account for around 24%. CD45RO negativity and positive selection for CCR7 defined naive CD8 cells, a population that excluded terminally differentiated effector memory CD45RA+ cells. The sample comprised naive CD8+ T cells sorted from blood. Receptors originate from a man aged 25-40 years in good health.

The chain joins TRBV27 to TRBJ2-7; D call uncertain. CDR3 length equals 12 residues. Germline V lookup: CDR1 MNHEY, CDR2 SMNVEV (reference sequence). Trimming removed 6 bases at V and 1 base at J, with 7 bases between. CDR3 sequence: CASRSDSYEQYF. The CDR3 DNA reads TGTGCCAGCAGGTCAGATTCCTACGAGCAGTACTTC.

Here the CDR3 DNA reads TGCGCCAGCAGGTCCTCCTCAGTGCTCGGGGAGCTGTTTTTT. This encodes CASRSSSVLGELFF. The genes are TRBV5-1 and TRBJ2-2, with no clear D. Trimming removed 5 bases at V and 7 bases at J, with 15 bases between. CDR1 and CDR2 from the germline V gene are SGHRS and YFSETQ. The CDR3 extends over 14 amino acids.

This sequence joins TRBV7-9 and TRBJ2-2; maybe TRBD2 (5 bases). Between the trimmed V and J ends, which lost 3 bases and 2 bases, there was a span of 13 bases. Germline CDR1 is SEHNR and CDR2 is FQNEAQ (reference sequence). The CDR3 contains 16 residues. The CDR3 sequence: CASSFGETGNTGELFF. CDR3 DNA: TGTGCCAGCAGCTTCGGAGAGACGGGAAACACCGGGGAGCTGTTTTTT.

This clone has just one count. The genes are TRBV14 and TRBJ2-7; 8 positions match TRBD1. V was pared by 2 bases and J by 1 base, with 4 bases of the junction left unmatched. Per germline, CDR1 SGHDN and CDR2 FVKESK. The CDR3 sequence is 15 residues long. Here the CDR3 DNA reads TGTGCCAGCAGCCAATACAGGGGGAGATCCTACGAGCAGTACTTC. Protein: CASSQYRGRSYEQYF. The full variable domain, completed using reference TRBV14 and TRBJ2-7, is EAGVTQFPSHSVIEKGQTVTLRCDPISGHDNLYWYRRVMGKEIKFLLHFVKESKQDESGMPNNRFLAERTGGTYSTLKVQPAELEDSGVYFCASSQYRGRSYEQYFGPGTRLTVT.

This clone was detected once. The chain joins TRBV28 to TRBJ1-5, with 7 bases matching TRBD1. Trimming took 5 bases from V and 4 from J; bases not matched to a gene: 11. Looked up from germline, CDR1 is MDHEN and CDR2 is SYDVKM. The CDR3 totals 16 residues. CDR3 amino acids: CASSPPASGGNQPQHF. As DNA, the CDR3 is TGTGCCAGCAGTCCCCCCGCCTCAGGGGGAAATCAGCCCCAGCATTTT.

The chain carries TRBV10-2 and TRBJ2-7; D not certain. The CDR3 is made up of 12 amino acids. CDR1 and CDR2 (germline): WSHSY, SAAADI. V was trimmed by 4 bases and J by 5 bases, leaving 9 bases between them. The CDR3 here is CASSGNIDEQYF. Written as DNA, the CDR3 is TGCGCCAGCAGTGGGAATATAGACGAGCAGTACTTC.

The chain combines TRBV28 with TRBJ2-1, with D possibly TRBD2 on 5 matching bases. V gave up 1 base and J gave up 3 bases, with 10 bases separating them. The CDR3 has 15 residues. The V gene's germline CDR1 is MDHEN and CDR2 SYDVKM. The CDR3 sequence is CASSLFSGLYNEQFF. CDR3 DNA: TGTGCCAGCAGTTTATTCTCAGGACTCTACAATGAGCAGTTCTTC.

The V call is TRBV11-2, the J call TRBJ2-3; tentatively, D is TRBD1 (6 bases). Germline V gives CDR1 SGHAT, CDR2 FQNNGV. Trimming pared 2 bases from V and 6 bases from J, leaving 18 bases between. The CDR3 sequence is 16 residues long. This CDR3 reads CASSLRRGGVRDTQYF. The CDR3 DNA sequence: TGTGCCAGCAGCTTAAGAAGAGGGGGAGTTCGGGATACGCAGTATTTT.

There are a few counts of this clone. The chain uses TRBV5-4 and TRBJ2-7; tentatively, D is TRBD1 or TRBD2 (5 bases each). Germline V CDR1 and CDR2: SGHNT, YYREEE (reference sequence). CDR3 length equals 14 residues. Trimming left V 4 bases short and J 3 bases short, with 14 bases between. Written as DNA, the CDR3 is TGTGCCAGCAGCCAGTCGAGGGGCAACTACGAGCAGTACTTC. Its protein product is CASSQSRGNYEQYF.

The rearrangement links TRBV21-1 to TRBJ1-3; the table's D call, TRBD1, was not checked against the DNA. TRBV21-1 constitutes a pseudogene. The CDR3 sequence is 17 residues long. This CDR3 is CASSSRGDRFSGNTIYF. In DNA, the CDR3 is TGTGCCAGCAGCTCCCGAGGCGACAGGTTCTCTGGAAACACCATATATTTT.

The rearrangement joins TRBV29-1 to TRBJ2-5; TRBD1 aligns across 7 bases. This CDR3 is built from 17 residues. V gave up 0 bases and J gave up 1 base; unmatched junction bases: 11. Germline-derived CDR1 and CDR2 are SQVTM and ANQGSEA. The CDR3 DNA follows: TGCAGCGTTGAAGATAATGGGGACAGCCAACTCCAAGAGACCCAGTACTTC. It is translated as CSVEDNGDSQLQETQYF.

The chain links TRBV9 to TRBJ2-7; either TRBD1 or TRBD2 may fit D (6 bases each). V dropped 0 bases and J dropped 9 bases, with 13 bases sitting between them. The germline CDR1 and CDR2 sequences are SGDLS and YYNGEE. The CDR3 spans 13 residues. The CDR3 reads CASSVANSGAQYF. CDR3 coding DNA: TGTGCCAGCAGCGTAGCTAATTCGGGGGCGCAGTACTTC.

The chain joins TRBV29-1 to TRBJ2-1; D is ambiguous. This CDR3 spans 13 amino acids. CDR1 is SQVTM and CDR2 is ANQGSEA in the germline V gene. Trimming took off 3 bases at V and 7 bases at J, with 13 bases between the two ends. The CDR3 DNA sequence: TGCAGCGTTGATACCCCCAACTATAATGAGCAGTTCTTC. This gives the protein CSVDTPNYNEQFF.

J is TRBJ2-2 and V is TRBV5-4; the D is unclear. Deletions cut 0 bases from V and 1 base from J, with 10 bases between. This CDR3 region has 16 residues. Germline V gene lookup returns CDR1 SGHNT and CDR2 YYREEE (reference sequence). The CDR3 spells CASSLELLGNTGELFF. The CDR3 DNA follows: TGTGCCAGCAGCTTGGAGTTGTTGGGGAACACCGGGGAGCTGTTTTTT.

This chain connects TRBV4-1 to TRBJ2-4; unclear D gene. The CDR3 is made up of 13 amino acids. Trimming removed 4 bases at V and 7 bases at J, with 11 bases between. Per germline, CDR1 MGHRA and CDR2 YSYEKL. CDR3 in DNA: TGCGCCAGCAGCCCTATTTGGGGTAACATTCAGTACTTC. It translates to CASSPIWGNIQYF.

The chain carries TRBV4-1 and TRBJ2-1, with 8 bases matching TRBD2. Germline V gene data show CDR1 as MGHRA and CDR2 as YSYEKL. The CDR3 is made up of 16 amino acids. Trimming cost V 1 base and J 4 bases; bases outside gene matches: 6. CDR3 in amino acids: CASSQGRTSGYNEQFF. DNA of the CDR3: TGCGCCAGCAGCCAAGGTCGAACTAGCGGTTACAATGAGCAGTTCTTC.

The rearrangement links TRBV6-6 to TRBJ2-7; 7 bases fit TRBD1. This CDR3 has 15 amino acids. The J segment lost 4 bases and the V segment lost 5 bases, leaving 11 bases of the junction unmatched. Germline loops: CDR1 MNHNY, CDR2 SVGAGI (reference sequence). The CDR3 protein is CASSQLTGTAYEQYF. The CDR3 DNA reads TGTGCCAGCAGTCAATTAACCGGGACAGCGTACGAGCAGTACTTC.

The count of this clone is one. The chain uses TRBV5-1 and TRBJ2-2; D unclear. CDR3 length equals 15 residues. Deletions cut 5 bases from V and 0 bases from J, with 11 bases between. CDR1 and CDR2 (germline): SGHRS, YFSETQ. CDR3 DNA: TGCGCCAGCAGGCCCTACAATTCGAACACCGGGGAGCTGTTTTTT. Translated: CASRPYNSNTGELFF.

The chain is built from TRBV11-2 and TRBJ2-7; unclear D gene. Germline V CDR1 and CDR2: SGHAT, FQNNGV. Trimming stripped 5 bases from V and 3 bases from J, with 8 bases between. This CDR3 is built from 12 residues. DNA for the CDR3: TGTGCCAGCAGCAGTTGGGTCTACGAGCAGTACTTC. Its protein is CASSSWVYEQYF.

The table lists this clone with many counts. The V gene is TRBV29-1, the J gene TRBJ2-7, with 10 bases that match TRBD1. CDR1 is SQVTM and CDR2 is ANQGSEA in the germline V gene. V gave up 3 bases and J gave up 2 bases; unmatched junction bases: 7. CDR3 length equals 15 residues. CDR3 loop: CSVERGTGDPYEQYF. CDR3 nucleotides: TGCAGCGTTGAGCGCGGGACAGGGGACCCCTACGAGCAGTACTTC.

The CDR3 bases are TGCGCCAGCAGCCAAGCGGGACAGGGCGGCGAGCAGTACTTC. It encodes CASSQAGQGGEQYF. The rearrangement links TRBV4-1 to TRBJ2-7; 9 bases line up with TRBD1. In germline, CDR1 is MGHRA, CDR2 YSYEKL. The CDR3 runs to 14 residues. Trimming took 1 base from V and 6 from J; bases not matched to a gene: 4.

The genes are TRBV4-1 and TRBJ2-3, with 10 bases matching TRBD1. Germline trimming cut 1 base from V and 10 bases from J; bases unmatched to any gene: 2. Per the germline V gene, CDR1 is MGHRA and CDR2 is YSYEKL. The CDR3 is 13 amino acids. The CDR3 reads CASSQGGTGAQYF. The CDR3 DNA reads TGCGCCAGCAGCCAAGGGGGGACAGGGGCGCAGTATTTT.

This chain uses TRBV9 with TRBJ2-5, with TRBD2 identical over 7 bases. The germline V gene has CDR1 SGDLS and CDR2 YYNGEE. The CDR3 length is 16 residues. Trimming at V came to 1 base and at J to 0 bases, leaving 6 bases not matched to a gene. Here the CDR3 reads CASSVSRAGNQETQYF. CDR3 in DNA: TGTGCCAGCAGCGTATCGCGAGCGGGGAACCAAGAGACCCAGTACTTC.

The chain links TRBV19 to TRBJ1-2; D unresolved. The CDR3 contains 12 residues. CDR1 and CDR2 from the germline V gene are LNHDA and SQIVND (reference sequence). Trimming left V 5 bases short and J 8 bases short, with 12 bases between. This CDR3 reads CASSPGLYGYTF. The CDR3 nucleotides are TGTGCCAGTAGTCCTGGACTCTACGGCTACACCTTC.

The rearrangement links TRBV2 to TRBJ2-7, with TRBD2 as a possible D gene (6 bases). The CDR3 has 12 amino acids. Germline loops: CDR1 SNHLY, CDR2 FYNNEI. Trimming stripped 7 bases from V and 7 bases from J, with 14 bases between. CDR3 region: CASIGGSFEQYF. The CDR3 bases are TGTGCCAGCATCGGGGGTTCGTTTGAGCAGTACTTC.

In nucleotides, the CDR3 is TGTGCCAGCAGTTACGAGAACACTGAAGCTTTCTTT. Its translation is CASSYENTEAFF. The chain recombines TRBV6-6 with TRBJ1-1, with no clear D. V shed 2 bases and J shed 1 base, with 2 bases lying between them. This CDR3 has 12 residues. Germline V CDR1 and CDR2: MNHNY, SVGAGI (reference sequence).

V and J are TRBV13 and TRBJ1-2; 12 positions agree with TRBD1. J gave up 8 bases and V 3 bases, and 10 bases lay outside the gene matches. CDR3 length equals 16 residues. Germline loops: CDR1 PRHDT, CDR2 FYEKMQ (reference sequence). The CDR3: CASSLGQGASLRGYTF. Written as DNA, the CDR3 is TGTGCCAGCAGCTTGGGACAGGGGGCGTCTTTGCGAGGCTACACCTTC.

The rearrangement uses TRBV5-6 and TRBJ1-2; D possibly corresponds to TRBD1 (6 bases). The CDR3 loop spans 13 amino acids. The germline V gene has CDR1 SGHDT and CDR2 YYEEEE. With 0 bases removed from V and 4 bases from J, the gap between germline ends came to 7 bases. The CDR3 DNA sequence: TGTGCCAGCAGCTTGGGAGGGGGCTATGGCTACACCTTC. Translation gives CASSLGGGYGYTF.

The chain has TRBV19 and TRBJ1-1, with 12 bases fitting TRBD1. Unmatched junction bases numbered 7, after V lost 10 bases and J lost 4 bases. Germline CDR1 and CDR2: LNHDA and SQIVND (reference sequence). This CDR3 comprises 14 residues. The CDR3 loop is CATYRGQGATEAFF. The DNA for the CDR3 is TGTGCCACGTACCGGGGACAGGGGGCCACTGAAGCTTTCTTT.